This T cell receptor (beta chain) stems from a study of CD8 T cells in ankylosing spondylitis. The CDR3 extends over 16 amino acids. Germline lookup yields CDR1 MNHEY and CDR2 SMNVEV (reference sequence). MiXCR, applied by TCRdb to the 5' RACE reads, yields one record per CDR3 protein. The sample lists 150,000 to 200,000 distinct CDR3 sequences, 10% to 15% occurring once. Concerning this clonotype: Mismatch with germline at one junction end may stem from a read error.

The TCR originated in a female donor with ankylosing spondylitis or in good health (not recorded which). Sequencing used blood, either unsorted or a sorted T cell fraction (not recorded which). The chain employs TRBV27 and TRBJ2-7; 15 nucleotides match TRBD2. The CDR3 DNA sequence: TGTGCCAGCAGTTTGGGACTAGCGGGAGGAGTGTACGTGCAGTACTTC. Its protein product is CASSLGLAGGVYVQYF.